These 14 T cell receptor beta chains came from one sample sequenced in a study of blood T cell repertoires in COVID-19. The repertoire was sequenced with immunoSEQ multiplex PCR; TCRdb's copy has only in-frame clones and lacks some. The repertoire holds approximately 77,000 clones, with 85% as singletons. Sequenced sample: peripheral blood. The source is a man aged 50-60 years with COVID-19, enrolled during active disease.

The chain joins TRBV4-1 to TRBJ2-7; 10 bases map to TRBD2. The germline V gene encodes CDR1 MGHRA and CDR2 YSYEKL. V dropped 0 bases and J dropped 1; count of bases not matched to a gene: 6. The CDR3 totals 17 residues. The CDR3 is CASSQDGASGRSYEQYF. The CDR3, as DNA: TGCGCCAGCAGCCAAGATGGAGCTAGCGGGAGATCCTACGAGCAGTACTTC.

The rearrangement joins TRBV11-2 to TRBJ1-2; D possibly corresponds to TRBD1 (5 bases). V was shortened by 6 bases and J by 5 bases, with 10 bases between the two germline ends. CDR3 size: 12 residues. Germline V gives CDR1 SGHAT, CDR2 FQNNGV. The CDR3 DNA reads TGTGCCAGCAGTCCGGGACTGTATGGCTACACCTTC. This codes for CASSPGLYGYTF.

The rearrangement links TRBV5-6 to TRBJ1-1; D is possibly TRBD1 (5 bases). Germline CDR1 SGHDT, CDR2 YYEEEE. Trimming pared 2 bases from V and 1 base from J, leaving 6 bases between. The CDR3 is made up of 13 amino acids. CDR3: CASSFDRNTEAFF. For the CDR3, the DNA is TGTGCCAGCAGCTTCGACAGGAACACTGAAGCTTTCTTT.

This clone has more than one count but fewer than ten. The rearrangement joins TRBV24-1 to TRBJ2-2, with a weak D call TRBD1 (6 bases). In germline, CDR1 is KGHDR, CDR2 SFDVKD. V gave up 0 bases and J gave up 3 bases, with 7 bases separating them. The CDR3 runs to 15 residues. The CDR3 spells CATSDLGGDTGELFF. The DNA for the CDR3 is TGTGCCACCAGTGATTTGGGGGGCGACACCGGGGAGCTGTTTTTT.

This rearrangement joins TRBV6-2 or TRBV6-3 to TRBJ2-7, with unresolved D. The CDR3 consists of 12 residues. The germline gives CDR1 MNHEY, CDR2 SVGEGT. Between the trimmed V and J ends, which lost 4 bases and 5 bases, there was a span of 9 bases. The CDR3 DNA reads as TGTGCCAGCAGTTCCGTCGTAGACGAGCAGTACTTC. Translated, it gives CASSSVVDEQYF.

The chain recombines TRBV28 with TRBJ2-7, with 12 bases matching TRBD2. Germline assignment: CDR1 MDHEN and CDR2 SYDVKM. Germline trimming cut 2 bases from V and 4 bases from J; bases unmatched to any gene: 9. This CDR3 has 17 amino acids. The CDR3 protein is CASSLELAGGTCYEQYF. The CDR3 coding sequence is TGTGCCAGCAGTTTAGAACTAGCGGGAGGAACTTGTTACGAGCAGTACTTC. Drawing the rest from reference TRBV28 and TRBJ2-7, the complete variable domain is DVKVTQSSRYLVKRTGEKVFLECVQDMDHENMFWYRQDPGLGLRLIYFSYDVKMKEKGDIPEGYSVSREKKERFSLILESASTNQTSMYLCASSLELAGGTCYEQYFGPGTRLTVT.

This chain connects TRBV6-1 to TRBJ1-5; D possibly corresponds to TRBD1 (6 bases). CDR3 size: 15 residues. V lost 2 bases and J lost 2, with 10 bases in between. The germline V gene has CDR1 MNHNS and CDR2 SASEGT. The CDR3 DNA follows: TGTGCCAGCAGTGAACAGGGGAAAGGCAATCAGCCCCAGCATTTT. This encodes CASSEQGKGNQPQHF.

CDR3 nucleotides: TGTGCCTGGACGGGACTAGCGGGAACCGGGGAGCTGTTTTTT. It translates to CAWTGLAGTGELFF. The chain joins TRBV30 to TRBJ2-2; TRBD2 matches 13 bases. V lost 4 bases, J lost 5 bases, and 1 base stayed unmatched. The CDR3 is made up of 14 amino acids. Germline V gives CDR1 GTSNPN, CDR2 SVGIG (reference sequence).

The chain is built from TRBV11-2 and TRBJ2-7, with D perhaps TRBD2 (6 bases). This CDR3 has 17 residues. The germline V gene encodes CDR1 SGHAT and CDR2 FQNNGV. V lost 1 base and J 3 bases, leaving 19 bases between the germline ends. CDR3 coding DNA: TGTGCCAGCAGCTTAGGAGGGGCAGGCCTGGGGGGCTACGAGCAGTACTTC. This encodes CASSLGGAGLGGYEQYF.

The genes are TRBV7-9 and TRBJ1-3, with D possibly matching TRBD1 (5 bases). The CDR3 consists of 15 residues. The V gene lost 7 bases and the J gene lost 0 bases, with 13 bases spanning the gap. Germline CDR1 is SEHNR and CDR2 is FQNEAQ (reference sequence). The CDR3 coding sequence is TGTGCCAGCACTCAGGGATGGAGCTCTGGAAACACCATATATTTT. As protein: CASTQGWSSGNTIYF.

This chain joins TRBV6-1 and TRBJ1-5; 8 positions match TRBD1. The CDR3 runs to 15 residues. The trim removed 1 base at V and 4 bases at J, leaving 3 bases unmatched. Germline V gene lookup returns CDR1 MNHNS and CDR2 SASEGT. This CDR3 reads CASSEGQGWNQPQHF. CDR3 nucleotides: TGTGCCAGCAGTGAAGGACAGGGGTGGAATCAGCCCCAGCATTTT.

The V call is TRBV7-3, the J call TRBJ2-3; 7 bases fit TRBD2. V was clipped by 1 base and J by 6 bases; unmatched bases: 13. In germline, CDR1 is SGHTA, CDR2 FQGTGA. This CDR3 is 17 amino acids long. CDR3 region: CASSLNSPGSGGDTQYF. The CDR3 nucleotides read TGTGCCAGCAGCTTAAATTCCCCCGGCTCCGGGGGGGATACGCAGTATTTT. Full variable domain (missing parts from reference TRBV7-3 and TRBJ2-3): GAGVSQTPSNKVTEKGKYVELRCDPISGHTALYWYRQSLGQGPEFLIYFQGTGAADDSGLPNDRFFAVRPEGSVSTLKIQRTERGDSAVYLCASSLNSPGSGGDTQYFGPGTRLTVL.

The chain carries TRBV11-2 and TRBJ1-2; D might be TRBD1 (6 bases). The CDR3 is 13 residues long. Germline loops: CDR1 SGHAT, CDR2 FQNNGV. V was trimmed by 6 bases and J by 7 bases, leaving 15 bases between them. CDR3 in amino acids: CASRANAGVGYTF. In DNA form, the CDR3 reads TGTGCCAGCAGGGCAAATGCAGGGGTTGGCTACACCTTC.

The chain links TRBV4-1 to TRBJ2-2, with unresolved D. There are 16 residues in the CDR3. The germline CDR1 and CDR2 sequences are MGHRA and YSYEKL. The germline V and J ends were trimmed by 0 bases and 8 bases, with 16 bases remaining between them. CDR3 DNA sequence: TGCGCCAGCAGCCAAGAGCCCCTTCCCATGGAGGGGGAGCTGTTTTTT. Protein sequence: CASSQEPLPMEGELFF.